This TCR beta chain appears in the sequencing data of a study of blood T cell repertoires in COVID-19. Study in general: Researchers got acute and convalescent COVID-19 samples from the United States, Italy and Spain. PBMCs, B-cell-depleted T cells, or T cells were the source of the cDNA or gDNA that made up the material.

Per the original methods: Amplification with reference gene primers provided the estimates of nucleated cell counts. Libraries were prepared by immunoSEQ multiplex PCR; TCRdb keeps only in-frame clonotypes and omits some of them. That table gives V, J and clone size, and the DNA gave D and trimming. The sample has roughly 250,000 clones; about 90% are singletons. This CDR3 region has 13 residues. The J segment lost 2 bases and the V segment lost 8 bases, leaving 1 base of the junction unmatched. CDR1 SGHTA and CDR2 FQGTGA come from the germline V gene. The origin of this receptor is a man aged 30 to 39 with COVID-19, enrolled during active disease. The J gene is TRBJ2-2, the V gene TRBV7-3; 8 nucleotides match TRBD1. The sample taken for sequencing was peripheral blood. The CDR3 DNA follows: TGTGCCAGCGGACAGGGAAACACCGGGGAGCTGTTTTTT. It codes for CASGQGNTGELFF.